Sequencing of this T cell receptor (beta chain) was carried out in a study of blood T cell repertoires in COVID-19. Whole-study context: Samples representing acute and convalescent COVID-19 were sourced from the United States, Italy and Spain. Sources were T cells, B-cell-depleted T cells, or PBMCs; the material itself was cDNA or gDNA.

The germline V gene encodes CDR1 SGHRS and CDR2 YFSETQ. V dropped 4 bases and J dropped 0; count of bases not matched to a gene: 11. This CDR3 is built from 18 residues. Per the authors' pipeline: Researchers report that nucleated cell counts were estimated from reference gene primer amplification. TCRdb keeps only in-frame clones here, not all; method: immunoSEQ multiplex PCR. The V and J calls and clone size are taken from that table; D and trimming were inferred from the DNA. The sample contains around 220,000 clones, 85% to 90% of which appear only once. Source material: peripheral blood. The chain has TRBV5-1 and TRBJ2-2, with 8 bases lining up with TRBD1. The TCR originated in a man aged 18 to 30 with active or convalescent COVID-19. The CDR3 region is CASSARRQGATNTGELFF. For the CDR3, the DNA is TGCGCCAGCAGCGCTAGACGTCAGGGGGCGACGAACACCGGGGAGCTGTTTTTT. Together with reference TRBV5-1 and TRBJ2-2, the CDR3 gives the full variable domain: KAGVTQTPRYLIKTRGQQVTLSCSPISGHRSVSWYQQTPGQGLQFLFEYFSETQRNKGNFPGRFSGRQFSNSRSEMNVSTLELGDSALYLCASSARRQGATNTGELFFGEGSRLTVL.